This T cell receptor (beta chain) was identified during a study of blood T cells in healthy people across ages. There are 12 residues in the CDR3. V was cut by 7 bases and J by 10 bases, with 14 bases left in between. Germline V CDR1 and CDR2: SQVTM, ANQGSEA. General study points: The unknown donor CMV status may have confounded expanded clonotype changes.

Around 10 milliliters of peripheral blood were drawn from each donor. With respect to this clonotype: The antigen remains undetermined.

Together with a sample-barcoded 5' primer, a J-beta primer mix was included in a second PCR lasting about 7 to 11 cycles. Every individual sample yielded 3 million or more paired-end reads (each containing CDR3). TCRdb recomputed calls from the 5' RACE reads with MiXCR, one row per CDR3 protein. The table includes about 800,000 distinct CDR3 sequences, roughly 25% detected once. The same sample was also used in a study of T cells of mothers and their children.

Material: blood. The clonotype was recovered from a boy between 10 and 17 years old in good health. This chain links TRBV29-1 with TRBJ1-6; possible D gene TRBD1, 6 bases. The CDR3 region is CSAGDGGSPLHF. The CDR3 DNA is TGCAGCGCAGGGGACGGGGGGTCACCCCTCCACTTT.